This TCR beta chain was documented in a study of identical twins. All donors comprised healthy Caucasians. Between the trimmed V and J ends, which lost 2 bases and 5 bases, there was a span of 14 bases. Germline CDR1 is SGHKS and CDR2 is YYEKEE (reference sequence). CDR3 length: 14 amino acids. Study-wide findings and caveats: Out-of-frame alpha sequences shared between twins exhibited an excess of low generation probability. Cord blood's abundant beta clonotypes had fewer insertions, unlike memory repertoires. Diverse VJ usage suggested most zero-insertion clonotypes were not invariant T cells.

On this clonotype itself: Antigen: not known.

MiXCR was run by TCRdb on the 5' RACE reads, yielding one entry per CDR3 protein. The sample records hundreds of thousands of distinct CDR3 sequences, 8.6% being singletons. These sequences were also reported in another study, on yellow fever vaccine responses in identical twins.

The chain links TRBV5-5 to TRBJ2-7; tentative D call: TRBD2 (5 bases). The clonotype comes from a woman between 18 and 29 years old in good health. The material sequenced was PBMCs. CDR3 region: CASSFEGRVHEQYF. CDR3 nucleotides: TGTGCCAGCAGCTTCGAGGGAAGGGTCCACGAGCAGTACTTC.